Each of the 5 T cell receptor beta chains below was sequenced from the same sample in a study of cytomegalovirus exposure and HLA in healthy donors. The study ran its PCR with 60 Vbeta and 13 Jbeta primers. TCRdb's table, derived via immunoSEQ multiplex PCR, lists solely in-frame clones and lacks some. This table holds more than 65,000 clones. The source material was PBMCs. All receptors derive from a man between 40 and 49 years old in good health and CMV-seronegative.

The genes are TRBV10-3 and TRBJ1-2; tentative D call: TRBD1 (5 bases). The CDR3 is 14 amino acids. V dropped 8 bases and J dropped 0 bases, with 13 bases sitting between them. CDR1 is ENHRY, CDR2 SYGVKD, per germline. CDR3 nucleotide sequence: TGTGCCATCCCGAGCAGGGAGGCTAACTATGGCTACACCTTC. It specifies CAIPSREANYGYTF.

V usage is TRBV6-1 and J usage is TRBJ1-5, with TRBD1 identical over 9 bases. CDR3 length equals 14 residues. Trimming cost V 8 bases and J 3 bases; bases outside gene matches: 5. Germline V gene sequence: CDR1 MNHNS, CDR2 SASEGT. CDR3: CASGTGLPNQPQHF. The CDR3 bases are TGTGCCAGCGGGACAGGGCTCCCCAATCAGCCCCAGCATTTT.

This chain links TRBV10-3 with TRBJ2-1, with TRBD2 matching 12 bases. Unmatched junction bases numbered 0, after V lost 4 bases and J lost 8 bases. Germline loops: CDR1 ENHRY, CDR2 SYGVKD. The CDR3 is 13 amino acids. The CDR3, as DNA: TGTGCCATCAGTGGGACTAGCGGGGATGAGCAGTTCTTC. It codes for CAISGTSGDEQFF.

Worth noting for this clone: Germline and junction disagree at one end, which may indicate a read error. The chain carries TRBV6-1 and TRBJ2-7, with TRBD1 as a possible D gene (6 bases). This CDR3 has 13 residues. The germline CDR1 and CDR2 sequences are MNHNS and SASEGT. CDR3 loop: CASREAGDYEQYF. CDR3 coding DNA: TGTGCCAGCAGAGAAGCAGGGGACTACGAGCAGTACTTC.

The CDR3 DNA follows: TGCGCCAGCAGCTTGGAGGGACAGGGGGCGTCTGGCTACACCTTC. It translates to CASSLEGQGASGYTF. The V gene is TRBV5-1, the J gene TRBJ1-2; TRBD1 matches at 12 bases. The CDR3 length is 15 residues. Germline assignment: CDR1 SGHRS and CDR2 YFSETQ. J was trimmed by 7 bases and V by 0 bases; bases with no gene match: 4.